This TCR beta chain comes out of a study of cytotoxic CD8 clonotypes in ibrutinib-treated CLL. Study overall: Timing of response sample collection was a median approximately eleven months after treatment start, with a range of 6 to 36.

Researchers set a sequencing depth target of 1 in 200,000 to 1 in 1 million T cells. Some clones are missing from TCRdb's copy, which holds only in-frame ones; the method was immunoSEQ multiplex PCR. The sample has roughly 200,000 clones; 72% are singletons. Per the germline V gene, CDR1 is SGHRS and CDR2 is YFSETQ. The CDR3 sequence is 12 residues long. Deletions cut 4 bases from V and 6 bases from J, with 8 bases between. The sequence was collected from a human donor with chronic lymphocytic leukemia. The chain recombines TRBV5-1 with TRBJ2-1; D is perhaps TRBD1 (6 bases). Sequencing was performed on PBMCs, taken after 24 months of ibrutinib treatment. CDR3 bases: TGCGCCAGCAGCGTACAGGGCAATGAGCAGTTCTTC. Amino acids: CASSVQGNEQFF.